This T cell receptor beta chain was obtained from a study of blood T cell repertoires in COVID-19. Whole-study context: Collection of acute and convalescent COVID-19 samples took place in the United States, Italy and Spain. T cells, B-cell-depleted T cells, or PBMCs provided the cDNA or gDNA that served as material.

This clone was observed a handful of times. Sequencing used immunoSEQ multiplex PCR; TCRdb keeps in-frame clones, though not all of them. This table has around 120,000 clones, around 78% appearing once. The TCR was taken from an older man with acute or convalescent COVID-19. Sequences were obtained from peripheral blood.

As DNA, the CDR3 is TGTGCCATCAGACTTTCCCTGTTATCTAACTATGGCTACACCTTC. It codes for CAIRLSLLSNYGYTF. The chain links TRBV10-3 to TRBJ1-2, with D uncertain. The germline V gene has CDR1 ENHRY and CDR2 SYGVKD. The CDR3 has 15 residues. Deletions cut 6 bases from V and 0 bases from J, with 14 bases between.